The source of this T cell receptor beta chain is a study of T cell repertoires in aging, cancer and after chemotherapy. Study-level background: Six age groups, ranging from 30 or younger to 70 or older, included the donors. Patients with glioblastoma brain tumors were sampled before and after temozolomide-based therapy. The whole study produced a dataset of around 9 million TCR reads.

Per the germline V gene, CDR1 is SGHVS and CDR2 is FNYEAQ. V lost 6 bases and J lost 4, with 16 bases in between. The CDR3 runs to 14 residues. Findings and caveats of the study: Rebound thymic output was suggested by rising median generation probability during chemotherapy in each cancer cohort.

TRB rearrangements spanning V, D and J were amplified using mixed TRB-A/B primers. One entry per CDR3 protein, called by TCRdb with MiXCR from the multiplex PCR reads. The top ten clones hold approximately 6% of a sample with a few thousand distinct CDR3 sequences, approximately 24% of them seen once. TCR beta rearrangements were amplified from peripheral blood genomic DNA. By proportion, this clonotype is large. Its antigen remains unknown. This receptor was obtained from a human donor with a solid tumor. Sample: blood. The chain is built from TRBV7-6 and TRBJ2-7; D gene unclear. The CDR3, as DNA: TGTGCCAGCAGTCCTTCTACCCGCCCTTACGAGCAGTACTTC. It codes for CASSPSTRPYEQYF.